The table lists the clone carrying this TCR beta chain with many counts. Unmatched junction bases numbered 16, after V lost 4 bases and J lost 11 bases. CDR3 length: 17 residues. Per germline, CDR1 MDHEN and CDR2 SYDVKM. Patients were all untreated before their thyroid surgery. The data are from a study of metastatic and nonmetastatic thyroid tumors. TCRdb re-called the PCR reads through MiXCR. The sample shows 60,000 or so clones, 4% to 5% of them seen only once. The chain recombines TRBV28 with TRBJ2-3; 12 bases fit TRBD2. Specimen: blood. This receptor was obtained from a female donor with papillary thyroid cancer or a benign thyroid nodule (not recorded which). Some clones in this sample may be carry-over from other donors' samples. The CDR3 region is CASSSSLALAGGSQQYF. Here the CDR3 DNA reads TGTGCCAGCAGTTCATCGCTTGCACTAGCGGGAGGCAGTCAGCAGTATTTT.